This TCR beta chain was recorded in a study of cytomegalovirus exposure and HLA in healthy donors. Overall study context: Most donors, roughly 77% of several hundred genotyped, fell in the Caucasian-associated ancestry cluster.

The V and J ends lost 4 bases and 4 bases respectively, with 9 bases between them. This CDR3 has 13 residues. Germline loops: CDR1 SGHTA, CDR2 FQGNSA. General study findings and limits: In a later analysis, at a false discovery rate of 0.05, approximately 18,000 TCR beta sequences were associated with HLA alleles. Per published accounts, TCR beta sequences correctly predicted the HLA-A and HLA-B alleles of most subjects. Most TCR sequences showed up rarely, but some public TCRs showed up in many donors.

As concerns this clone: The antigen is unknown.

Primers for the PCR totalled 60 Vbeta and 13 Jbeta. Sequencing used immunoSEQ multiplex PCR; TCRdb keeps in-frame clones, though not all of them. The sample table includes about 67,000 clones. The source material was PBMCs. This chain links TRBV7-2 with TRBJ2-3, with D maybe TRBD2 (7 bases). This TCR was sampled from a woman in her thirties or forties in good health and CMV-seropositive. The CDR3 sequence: CASSWGGPDTQYF. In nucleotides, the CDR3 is TGTGCCAGCAGCTGGGGGGGCCCAGATACGCAGTATTTT.